This T cell receptor (beta chain) was captured by sequencing in a study of blood T cell repertoires in COVID-19. As for the study in general: PBMCs, B-cell-depleted T cells, or T cells were the source of the cDNA or gDNA that made up the material.

The CDR3 contains 14 residues. Per germline, CDR1 SGHRS and CDR2 YFSETQ. V dropped 2 bases and J dropped 0 bases, with 7 bases sitting between them. TCRdb's copy holds only in-frame clones and misses some; the assay was immunoSEQ multiplex PCR. Among fewer than 250,000 clones listed, less than 90% were seen once. Sequencing was performed on peripheral blood. This TCR was recovered from a woman in her 70s with active or convalescent COVID-19. The gene calls are TRBV5-1 and TRBJ2-3, with D possibly matching TRBD2 (6 bases). The CDR3 DNA sequence: TGCGCCAGCAGCTTCAGCGGGAGCACAGATACGCAGTATTTT. It translates to CASSFSGSTDTQYF.